Following are 27 T cell receptor beta chains from one sample sequenced in a study of blood T cell repertoires in COVID-19. Profiled with immunoSEQ multiplex PCR; TCRdb holds only in-frame clones, not every one. The table lists about 190,000 clones, 90% of them singletons. The sequencing input was peripheral blood. The receptors shown here come from a man aged 45-60 years with acute or convalescent COVID-19.

The chain employs TRBV6-2 or TRBV6-3 and TRBJ2-1, with 9 bases fitting TRBD2. The CDR3 loop spans 14 amino acids. J was trimmed by 8 bases and V by 5 bases; bases with no gene match: 7. Germline lookup yields CDR1 MNHEY and CDR2 SVGEGT. The CDR3 sequence is CASSLLAGNDEQFF. The CDR3 DNA sequence: TGTGCCAGCAGTCTACTAGCGGGTAACGATGAGCAGTTCTTC.

Only one count was recorded for this clone. The gene calls are TRBV5-6 and TRBJ2-5; D perhaps matches TRBD1 (6 bases). In germline, CDR1 is SGHDT, CDR2 YYEEEE. Trimming shortened V by 6 bases and J by 0 bases, and 12 bases separated the two germline ends. CDR3 length: 14 amino acids. The CDR3 bases are TGTGCCAGCACCCCGGGACACAACCAAGAGACCCAGTACTTC. Translating gives CASTPGHNQETQYF.

The J gene is TRBJ2-5, the V gene TRBV6-2 or TRBV6-3; D gene unclear. Germline loops: CDR1 MNHEY, CDR2 SVGEGT. The CDR3 is made up of 13 amino acids. The V end lost 5 bases, the J end lost 7 bases, and 14 bases lay between the germline ends. The CDR3 region has the DNA TGTGCCAGCAGTAGACTGTCCCATGGGACCCAGTACTTC. Protein product: CASSRLSHGTQYF.

This clone occurred a few times. V gene TRBV7-8 combines with J gene TRBJ1-2, with D possibly TRBD1 on 6 matching bases. Trimming stripped 5 bases from V and 7 bases from J, with 11 bases between. This CDR3 is built from 12 residues. Germline CDR1 SGHVS, CDR2 FQNEAQ. CDR3 loop: CASSPTGSGYTF. The CDR3 nucleotides are TGTGCCAGCAGCCCTACAGGGAGTGGCTACACCTTC. Full variable domain (missing parts from reference TRBV7-8 and TRBJ1-2): GAGVSQSPRYKVAKRGQDVALRCDPISGHVSLFWYQQALGQGPEFLTYFQNEAQLDKSGLPSDRFFAERPEGSVSTLKIQRTQQEDSAVYLCASSPTGSGYTFGSGTRLTVV.

The V and J genes are TRBV19 and TRBJ2-6; no firm D call. Germline V gene data show CDR1 as LNHDA and CDR2 as SQIVND (reference sequence). The CDR3 covers 16 residues. V shed 5 bases and J shed 0 bases, with 11 bases lying between them. CDR3 bases: TGTGCCAGTAGTGCCGGGTACAACTCTGGGGCCAACGTCCTGACTTTC. Its protein product is CASSAGYNSGANVLTF. Using reference TRBV19 and TRBJ2-6 for the parts outside the CDR3, the full variable domain is DGGITQSPKYLFRKEGQNVTLSCEQNLNHDAMYWYRQDPGQGLRLIYYSQIVNDFQKGDIAEGYSVSREKKESFPLTVTSAQKNPTAFYLCASSAGYNSGANVLTFGAGSRLTVL.

The chain links TRBV3-1 (or the pseudogene TRBV3-2) to TRBJ1-5, with D possibly being TRBD1 (6 bases). This CDR3 spans 15 amino acids. V was trimmed by 3 bases and J by 0 bases, leaving 9 bases between them. The germline V gene has CDR1 LGHDT and CDR2 YNNKEL (reference sequence). Here the CDR3 reads CASSQGHTSNQPQHF. The DNA for the CDR3 is TGTGCCAGCAGCCAGGGACACACTAGCAATCAGCCCCAGCATTTT.

The chain uses TRBV6-6 and TRBJ1-2, with TRBD1 as a possible D gene (5 bases). The V gene's germline CDR1 is MNHNY and CDR2 SVGAGI (reference sequence). The CDR3 sequence is 14 residues long. V lost 2 bases and J lost 3, with 10 bases in between. For the CDR3, the DNA is TGTGCCAGCAGTTACGGGGGGTGGGACTATGGCTACACCTTC. Amino acid sequence: CASSYGGWDYGYTF.

The chain carries TRBV27 and TRBJ2-5; 12 bases are a match to TRBD2. Trimming at V came to 5 bases and at J to 2 bases, leaving 3 bases not matched to a gene. There are 15 residues in the CDR3. CDR1 and CDR2 from the germline V gene are MNHEY and SMNVEV (reference sequence). The CDR3 loop is CASSPGLAGQETQYF. The CDR3, as DNA: TGTGCCAGCAGTCCCGGACTAGCGGGACAAGAGACCCAGTACTTC.

V and J are TRBV11-2 and TRBJ2-7, with 9 positions matching TRBD1. The CDR3 loop spans 15 amino acids. Trimming cost V 4 bases and J 2 bases; bases outside gene matches: 6. Per germline, CDR1 SGHAT and CDR2 FQNNGV. For the CDR3, the DNA is TGTGCCAGCAGCTCCCCGGGACAGGGAACCTACGAGCAGTACGTC. Its translation: CASSSPGQGTYEQYV.

This chain links TRBV11-2 with TRBJ2-5; 7 positions agree with TRBD2. The germline V gene has CDR1 SGHAT and CDR2 FQNNGV. This CDR3 region has 14 residues. The V segment lost 7 bases and the J segment 4 bases; nucleotides outside the gene matches: 9. The CDR3 is CASTPSGVGETQYF. CDR3 DNA: TGTGCCAGCACCCCGAGCGGGGTTGGAGAGACCCAGTACTTC.

The rearrangement links TRBV13 to TRBJ2-7, with a tentative D call TRBD2 (5 bases). The CDR3 has 17 residues. Trimming stripped 0 bases from V and 2 bases from J, with 17 bases between. Germline V gene lookup returns CDR1 PRHDT and CDR2 FYEKMQ (reference sequence). CDR3 amino acids: CASSLGFREGTTYEQYF. The DNA of the CDR3 is TGTGCCAGCAGCTTAGGTTTTCGAGAGGGAACCACCTACGAGCAGTACTTC. The entire variable domain, with the rest obtained from reference TRBV13 and TRBJ2-7, is as follows: AAGVIQSPRHLIKEKRETATLKCYPIPRHDTVYWYQQGPGQDPQFLISFYEKMQSDKGSIPDRFSAQQFSDYHSELNMSSLELGDSALYFCASSLGFREGTTYEQYFGPGTRLTVT.

The DNA for the CDR3 is TGCGCCAGCACCGAGAGCCCTCCCGGGACCCAGTACTTC. This translates into CASTESPPGTQYF. V is TRBV10-2 and J is TRBJ2-5, with unresolved D. The CDR3 loop spans 13 amino acids. Trimming left V 7 bases short and J 7 bases short, with 16 bases between. Per the germline V gene, CDR1 is WSHSY and CDR2 is SAAADI.

On this clone itself: This sample includes further DNA sequences coding for the same CDR3. The rearrangement joins TRBV5-8 to TRBJ2-2; 9 positions agree with TRBD1. The CDR3 runs 14 residues. The trim removed 5 bases at V and 6 bases at J, leaving 5 bases unmatched. Germline CDR1 SGHTS, CDR2 YDEGEE. The CDR3 coding sequence is TGTGCCAGCAGTATAAGGACAGGGGCCGGGGAGCTGTTTTTT. Translating it yields CASSIRTGAGELFF.

This chain connects TRBV28 to TRBJ2-1; the match to TRBD1 covers 7 bases. With 4 bases clipped from V and 6 bases from J, the junction kept 9 bases outside the gene matches. The CDR3 length is 15 residues. The germline V gene has CDR1 MDHEN and CDR2 SYDVKM. The CDR3 sequence is CASSSDRGPSNEQFF. The CDR3 DNA reads TGTGCCAGCAGTTCAGATAGGGGGCCTTCCAATGAGCAGTTCTTC.

The chain employs TRBV3-1 (or the pseudogene TRBV3-2) and TRBJ1-2, with 8 bases that match TRBD1. The V gene end was trimmed by 2 bases and the J gene end by 6 bases; junction bases not matched to a gene: 2. CDR3 length equals 13 residues. Germline V CDR1 and CDR2: LGHDT, YNNKEL (reference sequence). CDR3 DNA: TGTGCCAGCAGCCAAAGGACAGGGAATGGCTACACCTTC. Amino acid sequence: CASSQRTGNGYTF.

This chain connects TRBV7-2 to TRBJ2-1; 7 bases agree with TRBD1. The germline gives CDR1 SGHTA, CDR2 FQGNSA. This CDR3 is built from 11 residues. V shed 6 bases, J shed 7 bases, and the junction held 0 bases outside the gene matches. CDR3 residues: CASRGQNEQFF. CDR3 coding DNA: TGTGCCAGCAGGGGACAGAATGAGCAGTTCTTC.

The CDR3 sequence is CARSLTSLEQYF. DNA for the CDR3: TGTGCCAGAAGCTTGACTAGTCTCGAGCAGTACTTC. This chain links TRBV5-3 with TRBJ2-7; tentative D call: TRBD2 (5 bases). TRBV5-3 is designated an ORF whose function remains uncertain. The CDR3 is 12 amino acids. Deletions cut 1 base from V and 6 bases from J, with 8 bases between.

The chain carries TRBV5-6 and TRBJ1-1, with 9 bases that match TRBD1. V was pared by 4 bases and J by 6 bases, with 10 bases of the junction left unmatched. Per germline, CDR1 SGHDT and CDR2 YYEEEE. The CDR3 covers 15 residues. CDR3 in amino acids: CASSPRDRVHPEAFF. The CDR3 DNA follows: TGTGCCAGCAGCCCCCGGGACAGGGTTCATCCTGAAGCTTTCTTT.

This clone was recorded a few times. One end of the junction is discordant with germline, which a read error may explain. V usage is TRBV9 and J usage is TRBJ2-7; 7 bases agree with TRBD1. This CDR3 comprises 14 residues. Per the germline V gene, CDR1 is SGDLS and CDR2 is YYNGEE. The CDR3 reads CASSAEFTGTELDF. The CDR3 DNA reads as TGTGCCAGCAGCGCGGAATTTACCGGGACAGAGCTCGACTTC. Supplemented by reference TRBV9 and TRBJ2-7, the full variable domain reads DSGVTQTPKHLITATGQRVTLRCSPRSGDLSVYWYQQSLDQGLQFLIQYYNGEERAKGNILERFSAQQFPDLHSELNLSSLELGDSALYFCASSAEFTGTELDFGPGTRLTVT.

The chain links TRBV28 to TRBJ2-7; the match to TRBD1 covers 8 bases. Germline V gene lookup returns CDR1 MDHEN and CDR2 SYDVKM. This CDR3 contains 14 residues. V gave up 5 bases and J gave up 7 bases; unmatched junction bases: 10. The CDR3 DNA is TGTGCCAGCAGTCCATCCCAGGGGGCGCGTGAGCAGTACTTC. Protein sequence: CASSPSQGAREQYF.

The chain is built from TRBV6-1 and TRBJ1-5, with a possible D match to TRBD1 (6 bases). Germline CDR1 reads MNHNS; CDR2 reads SASEGT. Trimming stripped 0 bases from V and 5 bases from J, with 17 bases between. The CDR3 spans 17 residues. The CDR3: CASSEAGGGRLDQPQHF. The CDR3 nucleotides are TGTGCCAGCAGTGAAGCGGGGGGGGGCAGATTGGATCAGCCCCAGCATTTT.

V and J are TRBV10-1 and TRBJ2-3, with unresolved D. CDR1 and CDR2 from the germline V gene are WNHNN and SYGVQD (reference sequence). V was pared by 2 bases and J by 0 bases, with 12 bases between. There are 16 residues in the CDR3. CDR3 amino acids: CASSERLGGSTDTQYF. CDR3 nucleotide sequence: TGCGCCAGCAGTGAGAGGCTAGGCGGTAGCACAGATACGCAGTATTTT.

This chain uses TRBV28 with TRBJ1-1, with D perhaps TRBD1 (5 bases). The V and J ends lost 5 bases and 4 bases respectively, with 11 bases between them. The V gene's germline CDR1 is MDHEN and CDR2 SYDVKM. The CDR3 runs to 13 residues. The DNA for the CDR3 is TGTGCCAGCAGTCCAGGGTTAGGCACTGAAGCTTTCTTT. It codes for CASSPGLGTEAFF.

This sequence joins TRBV27 and TRBJ1-1; 11 bases align to TRBD1. V shed 5 bases, J shed 2 bases, and the junction held 13 bases outside the gene matches. Germline loops: CDR1 MNHEY, CDR2 SMNVEV (reference sequence). CDR3 size: 18 residues. The CDR3 DNA sequence: TGTGCCAGCAGTCCTCGGACAAGGGACAGGGGGGCAAACACTGAAGCTTTCTTT. Translating gives CASSPRTRDRGANTEAFF.

The chain joins TRBV11-2 to TRBJ1-1, with D perhaps TRBD1 (5 bases). CDR3 size: 12 residues. V lost 7 bases to trimming and J lost 11 bases, with 17 bases between them. Germline assignment: CDR1 SGHAT and CDR2 FQNNGV. The CDR3 loop reads CASTAGGAQAFF. CDR3 DNA: TGTGCCAGCACCGCCGGGGGAGCACAGGCTTTCTTT.

This chain's CDR3 is CASRTGSGANVLTF. For the CDR3, the DNA is TGTGCCAGCAGGACAGGGTCTGGGGCCAACGTCCTGACTTTC. The chain is built from TRBV2 and TRBJ2-6; 7 bases fit TRBD1. The CDR3 is 14 residues long. Germline CDR1 and CDR2: SNHLY and FYNNEI. V shed 6 bases, J shed 1 base, and the junction held 0 bases outside the gene matches.

The chain joins TRBV20-1 to TRBJ2-3, with 9 bases matching TRBD2. The V segment lost 3 bases and the J segment 3 bases; nucleotides outside the gene matches: 7. Germline assignment: CDR1 DFQATT and CDR2 SNEGSKA (reference sequence). The CDR3 contains 15 residues. As DNA, the CDR3 is TGCAGTGCTAGTGTTGCGGGAGGGCCAACAGATACGCAGTATTTT. Encoded protein: CSASVAGGPTDTQYF.